The 27 T cell receptor beta chains below were found in one sample sequenced in a study of T cell clonality in common variable immunodeficiency (dated by TCRdb to 2014 to 2015). The library was generated by the immunoSEQ multiplex PCR assay. Here the immuneACCESS table is served through TCRdb, limited to in-frame sequences with V and J called. Missing clones are a known gap in these copies; in checked studies unresolved V genes cover under half, and the rest lacks a known reason. Here the sample lists fewer than 55,000 clones, none seen once only. The ten biggest clones cover about 2% of the sample. The sample comprised peripheral blood mononuclear cells. The source is a person between 18 and 75 years old in good health.

This clone showed up many times. The read halts 3 residues ahead of the CDR3 end, with the missing end drawn from the germline J gene. This chain joins TRBV5-1 and TRBJ1-1; 7 bases map to TRBD1. V shed 0 bases and J 2 bases; nucleotides not matched to a gene: 10. In germline, CDR1 is SGHRS, CDR2 YFSETQ. This CDR3 region has 17 residues. CDR3: CASSLGPFKGANTEAFF. The DNA read from the CDR3 is TGCGCCAGCAGCTTGGGCCCCTTTAAGGGGGCAAACACTGAA.

Worth noting for this clone: An end of the junction differs from the germline gene, which may be a read error. With the read ending 3 residues before the CDR3 end, the germline J gene is used to fill in that end. The gene calls are TRBV7-9 and TRBJ1-4; D perhaps matches TRBD1 (5 bases). Germline loops: CDR1 SEHNR, CDR2 FQNEAQ (reference sequence). This CDR3 spans 15 amino acids. CDR3 residues: CSSSIRVDLVEKLFF. The DNA read from the CDR3 is TGTTCCAGCAGCATCAGGGTGGACCTGGTTGAAAAA.

This clone came up many times. The read comes to an end 3 residues before the CDR3 does, leaving the germline J gene to fill in the end. The chain is built from TRBV20-1 and TRBJ2-3, with 7 positions matching TRBD1. Germline CDR1 and CDR2: DFQATT and SNEGSKA (reference sequence). Unmatched junction bases numbered 14, after V lost 5 bases and J lost 6 bases. The CDR3 length is 15 residues. The CDR3 loop is CSAQSRQGAHDTQYF. CDR3 bases read: TGCAGTGCTCAAAGTCGACAGGGTGCCCACGATACG.

At least ten counts were recorded for this clone. The read is 3 residues too short to cover the CDR3 end, so that end is filled in from the germline J gene. The rearrangement uses TRBV15 and TRBJ2-7; D might be TRBD1 or TRBD2, each matching 5 bases. The CDR3 has 15 residues. Trimming stripped 0 bases from V and 3 bases from J, with 12 bases between. CDR1 is LNHNV, CDR2 YYDKDF, per germline (reference sequence). CDR3 loop: CATSRDQGAIYEQYF. Partial CDR3 DNA: TGTGCCACCAGCAGAGATCAGGGAGCAATCTACGAG.

A note on this clone: With the read ending 3 residues before the CDR3 end, the germline J gene is used to fill in that end. The gene calls are TRBV5-8 and TRBJ2-7; 9 nucleotides line up with TRBD1. Germline CDR1 is SGHTS and CDR2 is YDEGEE. The V and J ends lost 1 base and 4 bases, in that order; junction bases with no gene match: 6. This CDR3 has 15 residues. The DNA read from the CDR3 is TGTGCCAGCAGCTTGCCCGGGACAGGGATTTACGAG. It encodes CASSLPGTGIYE. The entire CDR3 protein reads CASSLPGTGIYEQYF.

This clone was seen ten or more times. The read falls 3 residues short of the CDR3 end, and the missing part is taken from the germline J gene. The chain uses TRBV30 and TRBJ1-5, with 10 bases aligning to TRBD1. This CDR3 comprises 15 residues. Trimming took 4 bases from V and 2 from J; bases not matched to a gene: 5. In germline, CDR1 is GTSNPN, CDR2 SVGIG (reference sequence). CDR3 protein: CAWNRQGARNQPQHF. CDR3 bases read: TGTGCCTGGAACAGACAGGGGGCACGCAATCAGCCC.

This clone was recorded at least ten times. Read data end 3 residues before the CDR3 end; the end is taken from the germline J gene. The V gene is TRBV29-1, the J gene TRBJ1-1; D might be TRBD1 (6 bases). Trimming stripped 1 base from V and 1 base from J, with 10 bases between. This CDR3 region has 14 residues. Germline V CDR1 and CDR2: SQVTM, ANQGSEA. CDR3 amino acids: CSVEGRGQNTEAFF. Partial CDR3 DNA: TGCAGCGTTGAAGGCAGGGGCCAGAACACTGAA.

This clone came up a few times. The CDR3 extends 3 residues past the end of the read, so its final part is completed from the germline J gene. The rearrangement links TRBV18 to TRBJ1-1, with 9 bases matching TRBD1. CDR3 length: 17 residues. After removal of 0 bases from V and 0 bases from J, the junction contained 5 bases not matched to a gene. Germline assignment: CDR1 KGHSH and CDR2 LQKENI. The DNA read from the CDR3 is TGTGCCAGCTCACCACCCGGGACAGGGACTATGAACACTGAA. Protein product: CASSPPGTGTMNTE. In full, the CDR3 is CASSPPGTGTMNTEAFF.

There are a few counts of this clone. The CDR3 end lies 3 residues beyond the end of the read and is filled in from the germline J gene. In the same sample, other DNA sequences code for this CDR3. V usage is TRBV6-1 and J usage is TRBJ2-2; perhaps TRBD1 as D (6 bases). The length of the CDR3 is 17 residues. Germline assignment: CDR1 MNHNS and CDR2 SASEGT. CDR3 DNA, as far as it was read: TGTGCCAGCAGTGAATCGGGTGCTCAGGGGAACGTCGGAGAG. Amino acid sequence: CASSESGAQGNVGE. The full-length CDR3 reads as CASSESGAQGNVGELFF.

The table lists this clone with many counts. The observed sequence ends 3 residues before the CDR3 terminus, with the missing tail filled in from the germline J gene. The sample holds other DNA sequences that translate to the same CDR3. The chain combines TRBV18 with TRBJ2-5; 7 bases match TRBD1. There are 13 residues in the CDR3. Germline CDR1 reads KGHSH; CDR2 reads LQKENI. The trim removed 3 bases at V and 2 bases at J, leaving 0 bases unmatched. The CDR3 reads CASSPGQQETQYF. CDR3 bases read: TGTGCCAGCTCACCGGGACAGCAAGAGACC.

This clone came up many times. The read ends 3 residues shy of where the CDR3 ends; the end is completed using the germline J gene. The rearrangement uses TRBV20-1 and TRBJ2-7; D unresolved. With 0 bases removed from V and 2 bases from J, the gap between germline ends came to 17 bases. The CDR3 is 16 residues long. Germline-derived CDR1 and CDR2 are DFQATT and SNEGSKA (reference sequence). The CDR3: CSARDIRVRSTYEQYF. The sequenced part of the CDR3 DNA is TGCAGTGCTAGAGATATAAGGGTTCGGTCGACCTACGAG.

As to this clone: Sequencing ends 3 residues short of the CDR3 end; the germline J gene provides the rest. The chain recombines TRBV20-1 with TRBJ1-5; possible D gene TRBD1, 6 bases. CDR3 length: 13 amino acids. V was pared by 6 bases and J by 7 bases, with 16 bases between. Per germline, CDR1 DFQATT and CDR2 SNEGSKA (reference sequence). Incomplete CDR3 DNA: TGCAGTGCCAGTCCGGGGGGCATGCAGCCC. Its protein is CSASPGGMQP. The entire CDR3 reads CSASPGGMQPQHF.

This clone was seen repeatedly, ten times or more. The CDR3 goes on 3 residues after the read ends, and that part is filled in from the germline J gene. The chain recombines TRBV20-1 with TRBJ2-7, with 7 bases matching TRBD2. Germline CDR1 and CDR2: DFQATT and SNEGSKA (reference sequence). V gave up 6 bases and J gave up 1 base; unmatched junction bases: 12. The CDR3 is 15 residues long. This CDR3 is CSASSGPAGSYEQYF. The covered CDR3 bases are TGCAGTGCGTCTTCCGGTCCAGCGGGGTCCTACGAG.

There are many counts of this clone. The read gets to within 3 residues of the CDR3 end, and the germline J gene fills in the rest. V gene TRBV12-3 or TRBV12-4 combines with J gene TRBJ2-1, with D uncertain. Trimming removed 6 bases at V and 9 bases at J, with 9 bases between. This CDR3 has 11 amino acids. The CDR3 sequence: CASRIGSEQFF. The DNA read from the CDR3 is TGTGCCAGCAGGATAGGGTCTGAG.

Only a few counts were recorded for this clone. From the germline J gene comes the end of the CDR3, since the read stops 3 residues before it. This chain joins TRBV7-9 and TRBJ1-5, with TRBD1 matching 10 bases. Germline CDR1 reads SEHNR; CDR2 reads FQNEAQ (reference sequence). This CDR3 comprises 14 residues. J gave up 7 bases and V 5 bases, and 5 bases lay outside the gene matches. The DNA read from the CDR3 is TGTGCCAGCAGCCCCGGGACAGGGGTCCAGCCC. It encodes CASSPGTGVQP. The whole CDR3 region reads CASSPGTGVQPQHF.

This clone was counted ten times or more. The CDR3 extends 3 residues past the end of the read, so its final part is completed from the germline J gene. The chain recombines TRBV30 with TRBJ2-7; 8 bases match TRBD1. This CDR3 region has 14 residues. Germline CDR1 reads GTSNPN; CDR2 reads SVGIG (reference sequence). J was trimmed by 2 bases and V by 4 bases; bases with no gene match: 7. This chain's CDR3 is CAWTVGQGAYEQYF. The DNA read from the CDR3 is TGTGCCTGGACGGTAGGACAGGGAGCCTACGAG.

The sample holds many counts of this clone. The read ends 3 residues before the CDR3 terminus; that terminus is restored from the germline J gene. The chain couples TRBV7-9 to TRBJ1-2; D is uncertain. Germline CDR1 SEHNR, CDR2 FQNEAQ (reference sequence). CDR3 size: 14 residues. CDR3 amino acids: CASSFGGEQETYTF. The covered CDR3 bases are TGTGCCAGCAGCTTTGGCGGGGAACAAGAGACC.

This clone came up many times. The DNA ends 3 residues before the CDR3 does, and the rest of the CDR3 is filled in from the germline J gene. The rearrangement joins TRBV19 to TRBJ1-5; D gene uncertain. The V and J ends lost 0 bases and 7 bases respectively, with 13 bases between them. The CDR3 is 15 amino acids. Looked up from germline, CDR1 is LNHDA and CDR2 is SQIVND (reference sequence). The CDR3 DNA, read in part, is TGTGCCAGTAGTATAGATCGCGGGTATTGGCAGCCC. It codes for CASSIDRGYWQP. The full CDR3 sequence reads CASSIDRGYWQPQHF.

A note on this clone: The CDR3 end is not reached by the read, which stops 3 residues before it; the germline J gene fills it in. J is TRBJ1-6 and V is TRBV19, with D possibly matching TRBD1 (6 bases). This CDR3 is 13 amino acids long. The germline V and J ends were trimmed by 7 bases and 9 bases, with 13 bases remaining between them. Germline V gene lookup returns CDR1 LNHDA and CDR2 SQIVND (reference sequence). CDR3 sequence reads: CASKWQGSSPLHF. CDR3 DNA (partial): TGTGCCAGTAAATGGCAGGGGAGTTCACCC.

This clone came up many times. The read halts 3 residues ahead of the CDR3 end, with the missing end drawn from the germline J gene. J is TRBJ2-3 and V is TRBV5-1; 11 positions agree with TRBD1. This CDR3 is built from 16 residues. Trimming removed 4 bases from V and 0 bases from J; junction bases left unmatched: 4. Germline V gene data show CDR1 as SGHRS and CDR2 as YFSETQ. The CDR3 sequence is CASSPGQGVSTDTQYF. Incomplete CDR3 DNA: TGCGCCAGCAGCCCGGGACAGGGGGTGAGCACAGATACG.

To note about this clone: Read data end 3 residues before the CDR3 end; the end is taken from the germline J gene. The chain combines TRBV2 with TRBJ2-2, with 7 bases that match TRBD1. This CDR3 spans 15 amino acids. Germline assignment: CDR1 SNHLY and CDR2 FYNNEI. The ends lost 3 bases at V and 3 bases at J; junction bases unmatched: 4. This chain's CDR3 is CASSETGSDTGELFF. Partial CDR3 DNA: TGTGCCAGCAGTGAGACAGGGTCCGACACCGGGGAG.

At least ten counts were recorded for this clone. The sequenced fragment ends 3 residues before the CDR3 boundary, so the rest is inferred from the germline J gene. The rearrangement uses TRBV20-1 and TRBJ2-5; D remains unclear. CDR3 length: 11 residues. Trimming removed 8 bases from V and 0 bases from J, with 7 bases in between. CDR1 and CDR2 from the germline V gene are DFQATT and SNEGSKA (reference sequence). The CDR3 loop is CSNLYQETQYF. CDR3 bases read: TGCAGTAATCTGTACCAAGAGACC.

This clone occurred many times. The read gets to within 3 residues of the CDR3 end, and the germline J gene fills in the rest. This chain joins TRBV5-1 and TRBJ2-3, with a possible D match to TRBD2 (5 bases). Germline V gene lookup returns CDR1 SGHRS and CDR2 YFSETQ. This CDR3 has 14 amino acids. V lost 0 bases to trimming and J lost 5 bases, with 10 bases between them. CDR3 DNA (partial): TGCGCCAGCAGCTTGGCCGAGGCGGGAGATACG. This sequence encodes CASSLAEAGDT. The entire CDR3 is CASSLAEAGDTQYF.

In its sample, this clone was seen many times. CDR3 sequence reads: CASSQGGQAAYEQYF. CDR3 DNA (partial): TGTGCCAGCAGCCAAGGAGGACAGGCCGCCTACGAG. This chain connects TRBV14 to TRBJ2-7, with 7 positions matching TRBD1. The sequenced fragment ends 3 residues before the CDR3 boundary, so the rest is inferred from the germline J gene. CDR1 is SGHDN, CDR2 FVKESK, per germline. CDR3 length equals 15 residues. After removal of 1 base from V and 2 bases from J, the junction contained 5 bases not matched to a gene.

This clone was observed at least ten times. With the read ending 3 residues before the CDR3 end, the germline J gene is used to fill in that end. This sequence joins TRBV4-2 and TRBJ2-3, with TRBD1 as a possible D gene (6 bases). The germline V gene has CDR1 LGHNA and CDR2 YNFKEQ. V was pared by 7 bases and J by 2 bases, with 16 bases between. The CDR3 is made up of 15 amino acids. CDR3 bases read: TGTGCCAGCAATACACAGGGTTCCTCCACAGATACG. This codes for CASNTQGSSTDT. The entire CDR3 protein reads CASNTQGSSTDTQYF.

The table lists this clone with a few counts. One end of the junction varies from germline; a read error may be responsible. Within the sample, other DNA sequences also encode this same CDR3. The CDR3 protein is CASRLGGGGETQYF. The CDR3 bases that were read are TGTGCTAGCAGATTGGGGGGGGGAGGGGAGACC. The chain recombines TRBV7-2 with TRBJ2-5, with 7 bases fitting TRBD2. The observed sequence ends 3 residues before the CDR3 terminus, with the missing tail filled in from the germline J gene. Germline CDR1 reads SGHTA; CDR2 reads FQGNSA. CDR3 length: 14 residues. Based on the CDR3 plus reference TRBV7-2 and TRBJ2-5, the full variable domain is GAGVSQSPSNKVTEKGKDVELRCDPISGHTALYWYRQSLGQGLEFLIYFQGNSAPDKSGLPSDRFSAERTGGSVSTLTIQRTQQEDSAVYLCASRLGGGGETQYFGPGTRLLVL.

This clone was counted only a few times. The read terminates 3 residues ahead of where the CDR3 ends, so the germline J gene completes it. V is TRBV7-2 and J is TRBJ1-2; 9 bases line up with TRBD1. From germline, CDR1 is SGHTA and CDR2 FQGNSA. CDR3 length: 15 amino acids. The CDR3 sequence is CASSQNRQGGGGYTF. CDR3 DNA (partial): TGTGCCAGCAGCCAAAACCGACAGGGGGGAGGAGGC.